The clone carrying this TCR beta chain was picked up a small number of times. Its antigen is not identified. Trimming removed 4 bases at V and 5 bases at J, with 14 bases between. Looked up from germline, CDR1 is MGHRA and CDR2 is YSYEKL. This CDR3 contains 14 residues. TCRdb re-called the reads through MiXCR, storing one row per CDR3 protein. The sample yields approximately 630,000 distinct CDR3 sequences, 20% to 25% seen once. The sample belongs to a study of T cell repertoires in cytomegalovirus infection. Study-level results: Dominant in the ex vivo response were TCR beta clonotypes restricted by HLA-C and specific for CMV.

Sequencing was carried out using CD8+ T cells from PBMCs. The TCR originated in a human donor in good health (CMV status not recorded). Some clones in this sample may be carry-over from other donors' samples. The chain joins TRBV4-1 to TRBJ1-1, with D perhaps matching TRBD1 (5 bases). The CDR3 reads CASSLRLSGTEAFF. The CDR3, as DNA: TGCGCCAGCAGCCTTAGACTATCAGGGACTGAAGCTTTCTTT.